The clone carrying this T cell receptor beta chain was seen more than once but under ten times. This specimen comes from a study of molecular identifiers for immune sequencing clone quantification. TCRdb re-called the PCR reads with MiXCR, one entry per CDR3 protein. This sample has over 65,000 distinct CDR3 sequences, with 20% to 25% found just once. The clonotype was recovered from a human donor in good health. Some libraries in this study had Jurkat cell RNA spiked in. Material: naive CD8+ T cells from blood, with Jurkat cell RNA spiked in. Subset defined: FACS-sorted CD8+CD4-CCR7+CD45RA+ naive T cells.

CDR3 sequence (DNA): TGTGCCAGCTCACCCGACCCCACAGGGGGGCAAGAGACCCAGTACTTC. It specifies CASSPDPTGGQETQYF. V and J are TRBV18 and TRBJ2-5; 8 nucleotides align to TRBD1. The germline gives CDR1 KGHSH, CDR2 LQKENI. The CDR3 length is 16 residues. V lost 3 bases and J lost 2; bases outside the gene matches: 8.